These 16 T cell receptor beta chains came from one sample sequenced in a study of T-cell reconstitution after alpha-beta-depleted transplantation in children. As it was prepared, the TCRbeta library received unique molecular identifiers. Via MiXCR, TCRdb re-called the PCR reads, giving one row per CDR3 protein. The sample carries about 980,000 distinct CDR3 sequences, around 30% recorded once. This sample comprised PBMCs, mostly from graft donor cells, obtained 360 days after TCRalphabeta/CD19-depleted stem cell transplant. Receptor source: a boy under three years old who had a stem cell transplant for SCID, so the T cells may come from the graft donor.

This chain joins TRBV5-1 and TRBJ2-1; TRBD1 matches 8 bases. J gave up 0 bases and V 4 bases, and 12 bases lay outside the gene matches. Germline CDR1 SGHRS, CDR2 YFSETQ. This CDR3 contains 18 residues. CDR3 DNA sequence: TGCGCCAGCAGCCCCGGACAGGGCCGTACACCCTCCTACAATGAGCAGTTCTTC. Protein product: CASSPGQGRTPSYNEQFF. The full variable domain, in which reference TRBV5-1 and TRBJ2-1 provide the parts outside the CDR3, is KAGVTQTPRYLIKTRGQQVTLSCSPISGHRSVSWYQQTPGQGLQFLFEYFSETQRNKGNFPGRFSGRQFSNSRSEMNVSTLELGDSALYLCASSPGQGRTPSYNEQFFGPGTRLTVL.

The chain uses TRBV28 and TRBJ2-7; a weak D match, TRBD2 (6 bases). Trimming removed 6 bases at V and 5 bases at J, with 23 bases between. The CDR3 totals 16 residues. Germline V lookup: CDR1 MDHEN, CDR2 SYDVKM. The chain's CDR3 is CASSSGGGGGIHEQYF. The CDR3 DNA follows: TGTGCCAGCAGCTCGGGTGGAGGAGGCGGGATCCACGAGCAGTACTTC. The full variable domain, its missing parts supplied by reference TRBV28 and TRBJ2-7, is DVKVTQSSRYLVKRTGEKVFLECVQDMDHENMFWYRQDPGLGLRLIYFSYDVKMKEKGDIPEGYSVSREKKERFSLILESASTNQTSMYLCASSSGGGGGIHEQYFGPGTRLTVT.

This clonotype was counted between two and nine times. V usage is TRBV5-1 and J usage is TRBJ2-1; perhaps TRBD1 as D (5 bases). V lost 0 bases, J lost 7 bases, and 14 bases lay in between. The CDR3 spans 15 residues. The V gene's germline CDR1 is SGHRS and CDR2 YFSETQ. CDR3 nucleotides: TGCGCCAGCAGCTTGGGGGTGGGGTCAGGGAATGAGCAGTTCTTC. Translation: CASSLGVGSGNEQFF.

This clonotype was recorded a few times. The DNA for the CDR3 is TGTGCCAGCAGCCCCCCACTAGCGGGGTGGTACGAGCAGTACTTC. It codes for CASSPPLAGWYEQYF. The chain is built from TRBV12-3 or TRBV12-4 and TRBJ2-7; 10 bases align to TRBD2. After removal of 6 bases from V and 4 bases from J, the junction contained 9 bases not matched to a gene. CDR3 length: 15 amino acids.

The chain combines TRBV4-3 with TRBJ2-3; D unclear. Germline lookup yields CDR1 LGHNA and CDR2 YSLEER. The V end was cut by 0 bases, the J end by 1 base, with 11 bases between. This CDR3 has 16 amino acids. Here the CDR3 DNA reads TGCGCCAGCAGCCAAGAAGGAAGTCACGGCACAGATACGCAGTATTTT. Translation gives CASSQEGSHGTDTQYF.

The rearrangement links TRBV5-1 to TRBJ2-5; D not certain. Germline CDR1 SGHRS, CDR2 YFSETQ. There are 16 residues in the CDR3. Trimming pared 1 base from V and 2 bases from J, leaving 15 bases between. The CDR3 region is CASSLLPKTTQETQYF. The CDR3, as DNA: TGCGCCAGCAGCTTGCTCCCCAAGACCACGCAAGAGACCCAGTACTTC.

This clonotype was counted between two and nine times. The chain joins TRBV3-1 to TRBJ2-3; the D gene could be TRBD1 or TRBD2 (5 bases each). The germline gives CDR1 LGHDT, CDR2 YNNKEL (reference sequence). CDR3 size: 13 residues. The germline V and J ends were trimmed by 7 bases and 2 bases, with 10 bases remaining between them. The CDR3 region is CASTGPVTDTQYF. CDR3 in DNA: TGTGCCAGCACGGGGCCAGTCACAGATACGCAGTATTTT.

The chain has TRBV9 and TRBJ2-2; D is unresolved. V shed 0 bases and J shed 5 bases, with 5 bases lying between them. Germline V gene lookup returns CDR1 SGDLS and CDR2 YYNGEE. The CDR3 has 13 amino acids. The chain's CDR3 is CASSVDGTGELFF. CDR3 DNA sequence: TGTGCCAGCAGCGTAGACGGGACCGGGGAGCTGTTTTTT.

This chain uses TRBV29-1 with TRBJ1-1; TRBD1 matches at 7 bases. From germline, CDR1 is SQVTM and CDR2 ANQGSEA. V lost 7 bases to trimming and J lost 1 base; unmatched junction nucleotides: 12. The CDR3 covers 15 residues. CDR3 coding DNA: TGCAGCGCCGAAAAACCGGACAGGCAGAACACTGAAGCTTTCTTT. Protein sequence: CSAEKPDRQNTEAFF.

This clonotype showed up many times. The chain has TRBV29-1 and TRBJ2-2; tentatively, D is TRBD2 (5 bases). The CDR3 is 12 amino acids. The germline V and J ends were trimmed by 5 bases and 5 bases, with 9 bases remaining between them. Per germline, CDR1 SQVTM and CDR2 ANQGSEA. The CDR3 loop reads CSVMRGTGELFF. As DNA, the CDR3 is TGCAGCGTTATGCGAGGGACCGGGGAGCTGTTTTTT.

The table lists this clonotype with a few counts. The J gene is TRBJ1-5, the V gene TRBV20-1, with 12 positions matching TRBD1. The ends lost 5 bases at V and 0 bases at J; junction bases unmatched: 14. The CDR3 loop spans 19 amino acids. Germline V CDR1 and CDR2: DFQATT, SNEGSKA (reference sequence). CDR3 protein: CSAVRARDRGQNSNQPQHF. The CDR3 region has the DNA TGCAGTGCTGTCAGAGCCCGGGACAGGGGGCAAAATAGCAATCAGCCCCAGCATTTT.

The chain is built from TRBV7-2 and TRBJ2-1; 10 bases align to TRBD2. Germline loops: CDR1 SGHTA, CDR2 FQGNSA. J lost 5 bases, V lost 5 bases, and 6 bases had no gene match. This CDR3 has 15 amino acids. The chain's CDR3 is CASSHLAGVHNEQFF. CDR3 DNA: TGTGCCAGCAGCCACCTAGCGGGGGTCCACAATGAGCAGTTCTTC.

This clonotype was seen only a few times. This chain joins TRBV4-2 and TRBJ2-1; 10 bases are a match to TRBD1. CDR1 is LGHNA, CDR2 YNFKEQ, per germline. The CDR3 runs 17 residues. Trimming cost V 3 bases and J 6 bases; bases outside gene matches: 11. CDR3 loop: CASSHDGTGASTNEQFF. CDR3 bases: TGTGCCAGCAGCCATGATGGGACAGGGGCGAGTACCAATGAGCAGTTCTTC.

The chain combines TRBV5-1 with TRBJ2-4; 7 bases line up with TRBD1. CDR3 length: 15 amino acids. V dropped 4 bases and J dropped 6; count of bases not matched to a gene: 10. Germline CDR1 reads SGHRS; CDR2 reads YFSETQ. The CDR3 region is CASSPGQPLLNIQYF. CDR3 sequence (DNA): TGCGCCAGCAGCCCGGGACAGCCCCTTCTAAACATTCAGTACTTC. Based on the CDR3 plus reference TRBV5-1 and TRBJ2-4, the full variable domain is KAGVTQTPRYLIKTRGQQVTLSCSPISGHRSVSWYQQTPGQGLQFLFEYFSETQRNKGNFPGRFSGRQFSNSRSEMNVSTLELGDSALYLCASSPGQPLLNIQYFGAGTRLSVL.

This clonotype was counted at least ten times. The chain combines TRBV7-2 with TRBJ2-3; D gene ambiguous. CDR1 SGHTA and CDR2 FQGNSA come from the germline V gene. V was pared by 1 base and J by 0 bases, with 8 bases between. This CDR3 spans 15 amino acids. Here the CDR3 reads CASSLVGISTDTQYF. The DNA for the CDR3 is TGTGCCAGCAGCTTAGTAGGGATTAGCACAGATACGCAGTATTTT.

This clonotype occurred a few times. The gene calls are TRBV10-3 and TRBJ2-2, with D possibly called TRBD1 or TRBD2 (6 bases each). V shed 11 bases and J shed 0 bases, with 19 bases lying between them. The CDR3 loop spans 16 amino acids. Germline V gene data show CDR1 as ENHRY and CDR2 as SYGVKD. This CDR3 is CAPRGGYIANTGELFF. As DNA, the CDR3 is TGTGCCCCCCGAGGGGGGTATATCGCGAACACCGGGGAGCTGTTTTTT.